This T cell receptor (beta chain) was sequenced for a study of CD8+CD57+ T cells in acquired aplastic anemia. Study information: Mean yield of DNA from sorted CD4+ and CD8+ cells was 3 to 3.5 ug. Findings and limits, study-wide: Roughly 31 CD8+ CDR3 sequences were shared between patients and controls.

Comments on this clonotype: Its cognate antigen is unknown.

All sequencing subjects had displayed CD8+CD57+ cell expansion on flow cytometry. Genomic DNA was employed as the template in profiling TCR beta VDJ and CDR3. TCRdb reprocessed the reads with MiXCR, giving one entry per CDR3 protein. The top ten clones hold about 30% of a sample with around 150,000 distinct CDR3 sequences, more than 40% of them seen once. The CDR3 is 15 amino acids. The ends were cut back, 3 bases at V and 0 bases at J, with 12 bases in the middle. Germline lookup yields CDR1 DFQATT and CDR2 SNEGSKA (reference sequence). The chain employs TRBV20-1 and TRBJ2-1; possibly TRBD2 for D (6 bases). The TCR comes from a human donor with aplastic anemia. Sequences were obtained from sorted CD4+, CD8+, or CD8+CD57+ T cells (not recorded which) from PBMCs. CDR3 bases: TGCAGTGCTAGTGCTAGCGACATCTCCTACAATGAGCAGTTCTTC. This gives the protein CSASASDISYNEQFF.